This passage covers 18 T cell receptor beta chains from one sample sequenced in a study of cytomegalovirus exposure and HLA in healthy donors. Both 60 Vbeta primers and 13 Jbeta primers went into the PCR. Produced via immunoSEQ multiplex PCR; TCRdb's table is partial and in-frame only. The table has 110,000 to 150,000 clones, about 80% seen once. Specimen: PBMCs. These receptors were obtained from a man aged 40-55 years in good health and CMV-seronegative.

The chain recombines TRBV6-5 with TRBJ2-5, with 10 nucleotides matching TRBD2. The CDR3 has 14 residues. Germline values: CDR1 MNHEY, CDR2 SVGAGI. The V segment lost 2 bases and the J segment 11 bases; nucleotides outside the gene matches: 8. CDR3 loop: CASSYQRGGREQYF. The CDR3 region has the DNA TGTGCCAGCAGTTACCAGCGGGGGGGCAGGGAGCAGTACTTC.

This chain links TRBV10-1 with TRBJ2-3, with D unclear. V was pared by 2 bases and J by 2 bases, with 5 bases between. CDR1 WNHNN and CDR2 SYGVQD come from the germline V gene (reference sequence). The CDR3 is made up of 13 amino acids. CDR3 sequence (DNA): TGCGCCAGCAGTGAGACCTACACAGATACGCAGTATTTT. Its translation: CASSETYTDTQYF.

The CDR3 nucleotides are TGTGCCAGCAGTAGCTCGGACAGTACCCTCTATGGCTACACCTTC. Translating it yields CASSSSDSTLYGYTF. This chain connects TRBV9 to TRBJ1-2; TRBD1 might be the D (6 bases). The germline V gene encodes CDR1 SGDLS and CDR2 YYNGEE. The CDR3 contains 15 residues. Trimming stripped 5 bases from V and 4 bases from J, with 18 bases between.

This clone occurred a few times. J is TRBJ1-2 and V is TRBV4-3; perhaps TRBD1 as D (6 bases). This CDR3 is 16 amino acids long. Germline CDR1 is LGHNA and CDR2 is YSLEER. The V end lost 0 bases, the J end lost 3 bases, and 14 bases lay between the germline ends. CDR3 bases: TGCGCCAGCAGCCAAGATCGGGGCAGGGGTTACTATGGCTACACCTTC. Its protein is CASSQDRGRGYYGYTF.

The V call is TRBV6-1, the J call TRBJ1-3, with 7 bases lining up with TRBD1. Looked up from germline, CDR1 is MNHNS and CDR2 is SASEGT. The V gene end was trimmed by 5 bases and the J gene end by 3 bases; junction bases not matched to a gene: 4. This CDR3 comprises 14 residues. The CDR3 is CASSLRDSGNTIYF. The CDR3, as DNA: TGTGCCAGCAGTCTACGGGACAGTGGAAACACCATATATTTT.

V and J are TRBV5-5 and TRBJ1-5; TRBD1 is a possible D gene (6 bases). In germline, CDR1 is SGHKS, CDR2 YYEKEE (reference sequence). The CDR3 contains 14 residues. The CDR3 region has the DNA TGTGCTCGAGTGGACAGTCATAGCAATCAGCCCCAGCATTTT. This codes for CARVDSHSNQPQHF.

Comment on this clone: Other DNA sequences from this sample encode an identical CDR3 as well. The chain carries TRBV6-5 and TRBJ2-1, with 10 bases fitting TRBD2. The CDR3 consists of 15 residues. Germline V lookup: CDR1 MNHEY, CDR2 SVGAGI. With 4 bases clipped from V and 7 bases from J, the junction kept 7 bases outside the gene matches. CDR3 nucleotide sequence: TGTGCCAGCAGTTTAAGCGGGGGGGCTCAAAATGAGCAGTTCTTC. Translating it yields CASSLSGGAQNEQFF.

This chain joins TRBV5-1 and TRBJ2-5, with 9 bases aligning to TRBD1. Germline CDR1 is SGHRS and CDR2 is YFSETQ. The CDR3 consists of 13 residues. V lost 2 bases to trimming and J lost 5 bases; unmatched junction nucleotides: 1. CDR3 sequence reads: CASSFDRGETQYF. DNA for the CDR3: TGCGCCAGCAGCTTTGACAGGGGGGAGACCCAGTACTTC.

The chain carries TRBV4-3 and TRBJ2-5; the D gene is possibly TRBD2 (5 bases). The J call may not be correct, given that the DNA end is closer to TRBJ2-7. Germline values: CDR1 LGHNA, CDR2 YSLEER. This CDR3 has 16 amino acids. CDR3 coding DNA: TGCGCCAGCAGCCAAGATGGGGTGGGGAGCTCCTACGAGCAGTACTTC. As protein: CASSQDGVGSSYEQYF.

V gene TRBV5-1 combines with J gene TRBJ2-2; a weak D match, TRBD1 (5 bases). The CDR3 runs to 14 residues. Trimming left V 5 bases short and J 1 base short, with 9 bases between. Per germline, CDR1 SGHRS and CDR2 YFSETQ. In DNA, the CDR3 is TGCGCCAGCAGAGGGGCGATGAACACCGGGGAGCTGTTTTTT. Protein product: CASRGAMNTGELFF.

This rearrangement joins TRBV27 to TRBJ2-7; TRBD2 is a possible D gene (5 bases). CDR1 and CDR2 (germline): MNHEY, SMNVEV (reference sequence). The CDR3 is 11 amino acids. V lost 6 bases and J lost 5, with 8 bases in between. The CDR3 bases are TGTGCCAGCAGCTTGAGGGACGAGCAGTACTTC. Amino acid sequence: CASSLRDEQYF.

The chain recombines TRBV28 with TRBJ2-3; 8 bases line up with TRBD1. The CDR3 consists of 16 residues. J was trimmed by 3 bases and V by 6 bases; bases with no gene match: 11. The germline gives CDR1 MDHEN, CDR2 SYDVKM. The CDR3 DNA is TGTGCCAGCAGCGGTCAGGACAGGGAAGGAACAGATACGCAGTATTTT. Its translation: CASSGQDREGTDTQYF.

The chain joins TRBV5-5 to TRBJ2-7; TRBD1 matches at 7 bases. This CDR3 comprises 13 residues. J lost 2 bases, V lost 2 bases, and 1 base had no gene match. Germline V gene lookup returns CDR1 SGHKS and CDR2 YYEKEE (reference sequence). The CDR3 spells CASSFQGAYEQYF. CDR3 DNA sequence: TGTGCCAGCAGCTTCCAGGGGGCCTACGAGCAGTACTTC.

CDR3 region: CASSFPTSGGNNEQFF. The DNA for the CDR3 is TGTGCCAGCAGCTTTCCGACTAGCGGGGGCAACAATGAGCAGTTCTTC. The V and J genes are TRBV7-3 and TRBJ2-1, with 12 positions matching TRBD2. The CDR3 has 16 amino acids. With V trimmed by 3 bases and J by 5 bases, 5 bases remained unmatched. CDR1 and CDR2 (germline): SGHTA, FQGTGA.

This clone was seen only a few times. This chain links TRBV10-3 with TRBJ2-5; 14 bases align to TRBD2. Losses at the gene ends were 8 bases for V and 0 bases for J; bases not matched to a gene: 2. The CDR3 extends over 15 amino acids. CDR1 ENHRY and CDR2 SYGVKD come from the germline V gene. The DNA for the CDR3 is TGTGCCATCGGGGGACTAGCGGGGGACCAAGAGACCCAGTACTTC. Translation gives CAIGGLAGDQETQYF.

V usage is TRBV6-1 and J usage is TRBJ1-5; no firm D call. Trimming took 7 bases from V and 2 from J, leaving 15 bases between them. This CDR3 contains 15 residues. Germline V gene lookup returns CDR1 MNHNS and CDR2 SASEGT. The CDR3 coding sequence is TGTGCCAGCACCGACCCTTTTGGAGGCAATCAGCCCCAGCATTTT. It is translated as CASTDPFGGNQPQHF.

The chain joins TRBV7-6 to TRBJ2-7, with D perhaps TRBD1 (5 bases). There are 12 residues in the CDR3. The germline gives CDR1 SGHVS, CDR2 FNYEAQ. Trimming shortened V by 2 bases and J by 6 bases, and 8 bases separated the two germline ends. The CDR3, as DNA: TGTGCCAGCAGCTTATCAGGGTCCGAGCAGTACTTC. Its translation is CASSLSGSEQYF.

The chain's CDR3 is CASGSGLDLAKNIQYF. CDR3 DNA: TGCGCCAGCGGTTCGGGACTGGACCTAGCCAAAAACATTCAGTACTTC. The V call is TRBV5-1, the J call TRBJ2-4, with a tentative D call TRBD2 (6 bases). CDR3 length: 16 residues. Germline V gene sequence: CDR1 SGHRS, CDR2 YFSETQ. Between the trimmed V and J ends, which lost 7 bases and 0 bases, there was a span of 17 bases. The complete variable domain, with remaining parts taken from reference TRBV5-1 and TRBJ2-4, reads KAGVTQTPRYLIKTRGQQVTLSCSPISGHRSVSWYQQTPGQGLQFLFEYFSETQRNKGNFPGRFSGRQFSNSRSEMNVSTLELGDSALYLCASGSGLDLAKNIQYFGAGTRLSVL.